Listed here are 19 T cell receptor beta chains from one sample, sequenced in a study of shared clonotypes between healthy human individuals. Generated by immunoSEQ multiplex PCR, the TCRdb table keeps only in-frame clones and is missing some. The repertoire holds fewer than 3 million clones, with 85% to 95% as singletons. Material for sequencing was naive CD4+ T cells from PBMCs. Subset specified: CD45RA+ positively selected. The receptors originated from a man aged 18 to 30 in good health. Some clones in this sample may be carry-over from other donors' samples.

This sequence joins TRBV7-9 and TRBJ2-7; D possibly corresponds to TRBD2 (7 bases). Per the germline V gene, CDR1 is SEHNR and CDR2 is FQNEAQ (reference sequence). V was cut by 5 bases and J by 5 bases, with 19 bases left in between. The CDR3 consists of 15 residues. DNA of the CDR3: TGTGCCAGCAGCCCAGGGGTCGGGAGGCTCGACGAGCAGTACTTC. Translated: CASSPGVGRLDEQYF.

Here the CDR3 DNA reads TGTGCCAGCAGCCCAGCAACCGGGACTAGAACACCCACCCAAGAGACCCAGTACTTC. It is translated as CASSPATGTRTPTQETQYF. The V call is TRBV9, the J call TRBJ2-5; 8 bases agree with TRBD2. The CDR3 has 19 amino acids. V lost 4 bases to trimming and J lost 1 base; unmatched junction nucleotides: 18. Germline lookup yields CDR1 SGDLS and CDR2 YYNGEE.

The genes are TRBV10-3 and TRBJ1-1; D uncertain. The CDR3 totals 14 residues. Germline values: CDR1 ENHRY, CDR2 SYGVKD. Between the trimmed V and J ends, which lost 3 bases and 5 bases, there was a span of 13 bases. CDR3 coding DNA: TGTGCCATCAGTGATCGGCCCTCAGGAACTGAAGCTTTCTTT. As protein: CAISDRPSGTEAFF.

The chain joins TRBV7-9 to TRBJ1-3; D unclear. V lost 3 bases and J lost 0, with 12 bases in between. Germline values: CDR1 SEHNR, CDR2 FQNEAQ (reference sequence). The CDR3 is made up of 16 amino acids. CDR3 protein: CASSFRVEDSGNTIYF. The DNA for the CDR3 is TGTGCCAGCAGCTTTAGAGTCGAAGACTCTGGAAACACCATATATTTT.

This rearrangement joins TRBV5-4 to TRBJ2-5; TRBD2 matches at 11 bases. Losses at the gene ends were 2 bases for V and 5 bases for J; bases not matched to a gene: 11. There are 17 residues in the CDR3. Germline V lookup: CDR1 SGHNT, CDR2 YYREEE (reference sequence). CDR3 residues: CASSFETSGIVRETQYF. DNA of the CDR3: TGTGCCAGCAGCTTTGAGACTAGCGGGATCGTGAGGGAGACCCAGTACTTC.

To note about this clone: Other nucleotide sequences from this sample produce the same CDR3. The rearrangement uses TRBV5-1 and TRBJ2-7, with 9 bases identical to TRBD1. CDR1 SGHRS and CDR2 YFSETQ come from the germline V gene. This CDR3 region has 14 residues. Trimming cost V 4 bases and J 4 bases; bases outside gene matches: 6. CDR3 amino acids: CASSTDRGSYEQYF. The DNA for the CDR3 is TGCGCCAGCAGCACGGACAGGGGATCTTACGAGCAGTACTTC.

The gene calls are TRBV6-5 and TRBJ2-2; D gene unclear. There are 14 residues in the CDR3. The germline V gene encodes CDR1 MNHEY and CDR2 SVGAGI. The V gene lost 6 bases and the J gene lost 6 bases, with 14 bases spanning the gap. CDR3 DNA: TGTGCCAGCAGCCGCGCCAAGCCCCCCGGGGAGCTGTTTTTT. This encodes CASSRAKPPGELFF.

This clone showed up just a few times. The chain employs TRBV10-3 and TRBJ1-1; D is undetermined. V lost 4 bases and J 2 bases, leaving 8 bases between the germline ends. The CDR3 covers 13 residues. The germline CDR1 and CDR2 sequences are ENHRY and SYGVKD. The CDR3 sequence is CAISVSLNTEAFF. DNA of the CDR3: TGTGCCATCAGTGTGTCACTTAACACTGAAGCTTTCTTT.

The chain carries TRBV4-1 and TRBJ1-5; D remains ambiguous. This CDR3 contains 15 residues. The germline CDR1 and CDR2 sequences are MGHRA and YSYEKL. V was pared by 4 bases and J by 5 bases, with 15 bases between. CDR3 loop: CASSRGATGDQPQHF. The CDR3, as DNA: TGCGCCAGCAGCCGCGGCGCCACGGGAGATCAGCCCCAGCATTTT.

Written as DNA, the CDR3 is TGTGCCAGCAGTCCACTTATACACGAGCAGTACTTC. This gives the protein CASSPLIHEQYF. The chain uses TRBV27 and TRBJ2-7; the D is unclear. The germline V gene has CDR1 MNHEY and CDR2 SMNVEV (reference sequence). V lost 5 bases and J 5 bases, leaving 10 bases between the germline ends. The CDR3 covers 12 residues.

The J gene is TRBJ2-7, the V gene TRBV19; TRBD2 matches 8 bases. V lost 5 bases and J lost 1; bases outside the gene matches: 7. The germline gives CDR1 LNHDA, CDR2 SQIVND (reference sequence). The CDR3 length is 15 residues. The CDR3 loop is CASSPLSGGSYEQYF. In DNA, the CDR3 is TGTGCCAGTAGTCCCCTCAGCGGGGGTTCCTACGAGCAGTACTTC. Based on the CDR3 plus reference TRBV19 and TRBJ2-7, the full variable domain is DGGITQSPKYLFRKEGQNVTLSCEQNLNHDAMYWYRQDPGQGLRLIYYSQIVNDFQKGDIAEGYSVSREKKESFPLTVTSAQKNPTAFYLCASSPLSGGSYEQYFGPGTRLTVT.

With respect to this clone: At the DNA level, this CDR3 is encoded by other sequences in the same sample as well. The chain employs TRBV2 and TRBJ2-3, with D uncertain. V lost 1 base and J lost 1, with 9 bases in between. The CDR3 totals 15 residues. CDR1 and CDR2 (germline): SNHLY, FYNNEI. CDR3 loop: CASSEGPGGTDTQYF. In DNA form, the CDR3 reads TGTGCCAGCAGTGAAGGCCCAGGAGGCACAGATACGCAGTATTTT.

This sequence joins TRBV5-6 and TRBJ2-5; 10 bases are shared with TRBD2. Trimming at V came to 1 base and at J to 2 bases, leaving 5 bases not matched to a gene. CDR1 is SGHDT, CDR2 YYEEEE, per germline. The CDR3 has 16 amino acids. CDR3 sequence (DNA): TGTGCCAGCAGCTTGAGGCCTAGCGGGAGTCAAGAGACCCAGTACTTC. Residues: CASSLRPSGSQETQYF.

The chain carries TRBV2 and TRBJ2-4; D not certain. This CDR3 has 15 amino acids. V was cut by 4 bases and J by 0 bases, with 10 bases left in between. Germline values: CDR1 SNHLY, CDR2 FYNNEI. CDR3 bases: TGTGCCAGCAGTGTCGAAGTTCTAGCCAAAAACATTCAGTACTTC. As protein: CASSVEVLAKNIQYF.

This clone showed up just once. This sample also contains other DNA sequences that code for the same CDR3. The chain couples TRBV6-6 to TRBJ2-7; D is ambiguous. V was trimmed by 0 bases and J by 6 bases, leaving 6 bases between them. The length of the CDR3 is 12 residues. Per the germline V gene, CDR1 is MNHNY and CDR2 is SVGAGI (reference sequence). As DNA, the CDR3 is TGTGCCAGCAGTTACTCGATAGGCGAGCAGTACTTC. Translating it yields CASSYSIGEQYF.

This chain connects TRBV29-1 to TRBJ2-5; D might be TRBD1 (5 bases). V dropped 1 base and J dropped 2 bases, with 17 bases sitting between them. The CDR3 runs 16 residues. Germline lookup yields CDR1 SQVTM and CDR2 ANQGSEA. In nucleotides, the CDR3 is TGCAGCGTTGAAGGCTGGGGCAGCAGCTTACAAGAGACCCAGTACTTC. It yields the protein CSVEGWGSSLQETQYF. The full variable domain, with the rest looked up from reference TRBV29-1 and TRBJ2-5, is SAVISQKPSRDICQRGTSLTIQCQVDSQVTMMFWYRQQPGQSLTLIATANQGSEATYESGFVIDKFPISRPNLTFSTLTVSNMSPEDSSIYLCSVEGWGSSLQETQYFGPGTRLLVL.

This chain connects TRBV5-1 to TRBJ1-2; D may be TRBD1 (5 bases). CDR3 length equals 14 residues. The germline V gene encodes CDR1 SGHRS and CDR2 YFSETQ. The V gene lost 4 bases and the J gene lost 0 bases, with 10 bases spanning the gap. CDR3 region: CASSPTDTNYGYTF. CDR3 sequence (DNA): TGCGCCAGCAGCCCGACAGACACTAACTATGGCTACACCTTC.

V usage is TRBV9 and J usage is TRBJ1-2; 8 nucleotides agree with TRBD1. After removal of 4 bases from V and 0 bases from J, the junction contained 14 bases not matched to a gene. CDR1 and CDR2 from the germline V gene are SGDLS and YYNGEE. This CDR3 contains 18 residues. The CDR3 region is CASSNPRGRYATNYGYTF. The CDR3 region has the DNA TGTGCCAGCAGCAATCCCAGGGGGCGATACGCCACTAACTATGGCTACACCTTC. Based on the CDR3 plus reference TRBV9 and TRBJ1-2, the full variable domain is DSGVTQTPKHLITATGQRVTLRCSPRSGDLSVYWYQQSLDQGLQFLIQYYNGEERAKGNILERFSAQQFPDLHSELNLSSLELGDSALYFCASSNPRGRYATNYGYTFGSGTRLTVV.

V gene TRBV4-3 combines with J gene TRBJ2-3; TRBD2 matches at 7 bases. Germline V gene sequence: CDR1 LGHNA, CDR2 YSLEER. The J segment lost 4 bases and the V segment lost 1 base, leaving 5 bases of the junction unmatched. The CDR3 has 15 amino acids. The CDR3 sequence is CASSQGRGRPDTQYF. The CDR3 DNA reads as TGCGCCAGCAGCCAAGGGCGCGGGAGACCAGATACGCAGTATTTT.